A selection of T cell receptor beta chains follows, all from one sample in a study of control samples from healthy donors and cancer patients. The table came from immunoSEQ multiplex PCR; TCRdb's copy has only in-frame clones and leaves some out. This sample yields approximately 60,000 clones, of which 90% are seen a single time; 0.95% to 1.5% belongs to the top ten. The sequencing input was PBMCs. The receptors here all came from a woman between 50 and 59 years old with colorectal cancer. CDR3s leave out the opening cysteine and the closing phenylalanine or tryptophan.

cdr3_aa: AWNAVLLAEQY
v_call: TRBV30
j_call: TRBJ2-7

cdr3_aa: ASSRGHTGANVLT
v_call: TRBV3-1/TRBV3-2
j_call: TRBJ2-6

cdr3_aa: ASSQTCGAHEQY
v_call: TRBV23-1
j_call: TRBJ2-7

cdr3_aa: ASSPPGTGGTDTQY
v_call: TRBV6-2/TRBV6-3
j_call: TRBJ2-3

cdr3_aa: ASSGQGSGYT
v_call: TRBV6-5
j_call: TRBJ1-2

cdr3_aa: ASRPAEPGSYEQY
v_call: TRBV28
j_call: TRBJ2-7

cdr3_aa: ASSAGTSGNYEQY
v_call: TRBV27
j_call: TRBJ2-7

cdr3_aa: ATSGVRGGYT
v_call: TRBV24-1
j_call: TRBJ1-2

cdr3_aa: ASSYNRDYEQY
v_call: TRBV5-1
j_call: TRBJ2-7

cdr3_aa: ASISGLAGSQETQY
v_call: TRBV7-9
j_call: TRBJ2-5

cdr3_aa: AWATGALNTGELF
v_call: TRBV30
j_call: TRBJ2-2

cdr3_aa: SVNTGGEQY
v_call: TRBV29-1
j_call: TRBJ2-7

cdr3_aa: ASSYQGLYNSPLH
v_call: TRBV6-2/TRBV6-3
j_call: TRBJ1-6

cdr3_aa: ASSLPSGSQETQY
v_call: TRBV5-4
j_call: TRBJ2-5

cdr3_aa: ASSVGPEMNTEAF
v_call: TRBV9
j_call: TRBJ1-1

cdr3_aa: ASSRDREVDEQY
v_call: TRBV18
j_call: TRBJ2-7

cdr3_aa: ASSEGGQVYEQY
v_call: TRBV6-1
j_call: TRBJ2-7

cdr3_aa: ASSLAAGTENTGELF
v_call: TRBV5-1
j_call: TRBJ2-2

cdr3_aa: ASSKDRVIPYEQY
v_call: TRBV2
j_call: TRBJ2-7

cdr3_aa: ASSISAVNSNQPQH
v_call: TRBV19
j_call: TRBJ1-5

cdr3_aa: ASSPNRQGAGTEAF
v_call: TRBV18
j_call: TRBJ1-1

cdr3_aa: ASSEIRGNEKLF
v_call: TRBV6-1
j_call: TRBJ1-4

cdr3_aa: ASTLRQGATGELF
v_call: TRBV28
j_call: TRBJ2-2

cdr3_aa: ASSQDDGSQGTDTQY
v_call: TRBV4-2
j_call: TRBJ2-3

cdr3_aa: ASSQGLAGASDTQY
v_call: TRBV3-1/TRBV3-2
j_call: TRBJ2-3

cdr3_aa: ASSLTSGYT
v_call: TRBV19
j_call: TRBJ1-2